Here is one T cell receptor beta chain with its context. The antigen remains undetermined. These data are taken from a study of blood T cells in healthy people across ages. Study-wide results and limits: The study regarded diversity estimates from one million T cells as underestimates. Long-lived donors carried more naive CD4+ cells and greater diversity than aged donors.

Together with a sample-barcoded 5' primer, a J-beta primer mix was included in a second PCR lasting roughly 6 to 12 cycles. Researchers report that a template-switch adaptor with 12 random nucleotides tagged each cDNA molecule. In TCRdb, the 5' RACE reads were re-called with MiXCR into one record per CDR3 protein. The sample contains 600,000 to 850,000 distinct CDR3 sequences, approximately 43% of which appear only once. The TCR originated in an older woman in good health. Sequencing input: blood.

CDR3 DNA sequence: TGTGCCAGCAGCCGAACCTCAGGGACCGTGAGGGAGACCCAGTACTTC. Its translation: CASSRTSGTVRETQYF. The chain joins TRBV9 to TRBJ2-5; D might be TRBD1 or TRBD2, each matching 5 bases. Germline V lookup: CDR1 SGDLS, CDR2 YYNGEE. The CDR3 contains 16 residues. V was trimmed by 4 bases and J by 5 bases, leaving 21 bases between them.